A selection of T cell receptor beta chains follows, all from one sample in a study of OX40 agonist ivuxolimab in advanced cancers. The method was immunoSEQ multiplex PCR; TCRdb's version includes in-frame clones alone and lacks a portion of them. The sample yields over 10,000 clones, 87% seen once. This specimen was CD4+ or CD8+ T cells sorted from blood, taken in a trial of the OX40 agonist ivuxolimab. The receptors shown here come from an adult with an advanced solid tumor such as melanoma, head and neck, liver or kidney cancer. Each CDR3 is given with its conserved first and last residue. A D gene is named only where the DNA matches it firmly. The size entry is marked missing in some rows and otherwise reads once, few, many or a size class.

j_gene: TRBJ1-5
d_gene: .
v_gene: TRBV6-1
abundance: .
CDR3aa: CASSEGGNQPQHF
CDR3nt: TGTGCCAGCAGTGAGGGGGGGAACCAGCCCCAGCATTTT

j_gene: TRBJ2-7
d_gene: .
v_gene: TRBV27
abundance: .
CDR3aa: CASSLVGGSYEQYF
CDR3nt: TGTGCCAGCAGTTTAGTGGGCGGTTCCTACGAGCAGTACTTC

j_gene: TRBJ2-1
d_gene: .
v_gene: TRBV7-9
abundance: .
CDR3aa: CASSFLAPYNEQFF
CDR3nt: TGTGCCAGCAGCTTCCTAGCGCCATACAATGAGCAGTTCTTC

j_gene: TRBJ1-2
d_gene: .
v_gene: TRBV15
abundance: .
CDR3aa: CATSATAQVYYGYTF
CDR3nt: TGTGCCACCAGCGCTACCGCCCAGGTTTACTATGGCTACACCTTC

j_gene: TRBJ2-6
d_gene: TRBD2
v_gene: TRBV11-3
abundance: .
CDR3aa: CASSPREAGANVLTF
CDR3nt: TGTGCCAGCAGCCCCCGGGAGGCCGGGGCCAACGTCCTGACTTTC

j_gene: TRBJ1-2
d_gene: TRBD1
v_gene: TRBV28
abundance: .
CDR3aa: CASSPSTGGRLGYTF
CDR3nt: TGTGCCAGCAGTCCCTCGACAGGGGGCAGATTAGGCTACACCTTC

j_gene: TRBJ2-7
d_gene: .
v_gene: TRBV27
abundance: few
CDR3aa: CASSLGAGSYEQYF
CDR3nt: TGTGCCAGCAGTTTAGGTGCGGGGAGCTACGAGCAGTACTTC

j_gene: TRBJ1-3
d_gene: .
v_gene: TRBV7-8
abundance: .
CDR3aa: CASSLAGSGFFNSGNTIYF
CDR3nt: TGTGCCAGCAGCTTAGCTGGCTCCGGGTTCTTCAACTCTGGAAACACCATATATTTT

j_gene: TRBJ2-7
d_gene: TRBD2
v_gene: TRBV7-9
abundance: .
CDR3aa: CASSIVGTTSYEQYF
CDR3nt: TGTGCCAGCAGCATCGTCGGGACTACCTCCTACGAGCAGTACTTC

j_gene: TRBJ2-1
d_gene: .
v_gene: TRBV7-6
abundance: .
CDR3aa: CASSLAMSNEQFF
CDR3nt: TGTGCCAGCAGCTTAGCCATGAGTAATGAGCAGTTCTTC

j_gene: TRBJ2-2
d_gene: .
v_gene: TRBV11-2
abundance: .
CDR3aa: CASSLESVTRNTGELFF
CDR3nt: TGTGCCAGCAGCTTAGAGTCGGTAACACGGAACACCGGGGAGCTGTTTTTT

j_gene: TRBJ2-3
d_gene: .
v_gene: TRBV7-9
abundance: .
CDR3aa: CASTLNQGTLVVTQYF
CDR3nt: TGTGCCAGCACCTTAAACCAAGGGACATTAGTAGTTACGCAGTATTTT

j_gene: TRBJ2-7
d_gene: TRBD1
v_gene: TRBV5-1
abundance: once
CDR3aa: CASSFWGTGRYEQYF
CDR3nt: TGCGCCAGCAGCTTTTGGGGGACAGGGCGCTACGAGCAGTACTTC

j_gene: TRBJ2-2
d_gene: .
v_gene: TRBV28
abundance: .
CDR3aa: CASSSRATGELFF
CDR3nt: TGTGCCAGCAGTTCTCGGGCCACCGGGGAGCTGTTTTTT

j_gene: TRBJ2-6
d_gene: TRBD1
v_gene: TRBV19
abundance: .
CDR3aa: CASTGTGGNGANVLTF
CDR3nt: TGTGCCAGTACCGGGACAGGGGGTAATGGGGCCAACGTCCTGACTTTC

j_gene: TRBJ1-2
d_gene: .
v_gene: TRBV28
abundance: .
CDR3aa: CASSLRTTTDGYTF
CDR3nt: TGTGCCAGCAGTTTACGCACAACGACAGACGGCTACACCTTC

j_gene: TRBJ2-3
d_gene: .
v_gene: TRBV7-2
abundance: .
CDR3aa: CASSLLFGSTDTQYF
CDR3nt: TGTGCCAGCAGCCTACTCTTCGGATCCACAGATACGCAGTATTTT